What follows are 28 T cell receptor beta chains derived from one specimen sequenced in a study of blood T cell repertoires in COVID-19. TCRdb's copy holds only in-frame clones and misses some; the assay was immunoSEQ multiplex PCR. The table lists fewer than 150,000 clones, about 90% of them singletons, with approximately 3.3% in the top ten. The sample was peripheral blood. These receptors were obtained from a woman aged 55-70 years with acute or convalescent COVID-19.

The rearrangement uses TRBV6-1 and TRBJ1-5; D call uncertain. Germline CDR1 reads MNHNS; CDR2 reads SASEGT. The CDR3 spans 13 residues. With 2 bases removed from V and 6 bases from J, the gap between germline ends came to 8 bases. The CDR3 spells CASSELVVQPQHF. In DNA form, the CDR3 reads TGTGCCAGCAGTGAATTAGTGGTTCAGCCCCAGCATTTT.

The CDR3 loop reads CASSFQEGEQFF. CDR3 nucleotides: TGTGCCAGCAGCTTTCAGGAGGGTGAGCAGTTCTTC. The chain is built from TRBV11-2 and TRBJ2-1; the D gene is possibly TRBD2 (6 bases). The ends were cut back, 3 bases at V and 9 bases at J, with 9 bases in the middle. CDR1 is SGHAT, CDR2 FQNNGV, per germline. The CDR3 sequence is 12 residues long.

The chain employs TRBV27 and TRBJ2-3, with 9 bases identical to TRBD1. The CDR3 totals 15 residues. Per germline, CDR1 MNHEY and CDR2 SMNVEV (reference sequence). V lost 7 bases and J lost 2; bases outside the gene matches: 7. The CDR3 nucleotides read TGTGCCAGCAACCACGGACAGGGGATCACAGATACGCAGTATTTT. Amino acid sequence: CASNHGQGITDTQYF.

The chain combines TRBV19 with TRBJ2-5; D might be TRBD2 (6 bases). CDR3 length: 15 residues. CDR1 is LNHDA and CDR2 is SQIVND in the germline V gene (reference sequence). Trimming removed 4 bases at V and 8 bases at J, with 20 bases between. The CDR3 coding sequence is TGTGCCAGTAGTACCCAGGGACTTAGCGGCAAAACCCAGTACTTC. Translating gives CASSTQGLSGKTQYF.

The V gene is TRBV30, the J gene TRBJ1-1; D gene ambiguous. There are 13 residues in the CDR3. Trimming removed 3 bases at V and 7 bases at J, with 15 bases between. Germline lookup yields CDR1 GTSNPN and CDR2 SVGIG (reference sequence). CDR3 sequence: CAWRTLRHDEAFF. In nucleotides, the CDR3 is TGTGCCTGGAGGACCCTGCGGCATGATGAAGCTTTCTTT.

The gene calls are TRBV2 and TRBJ2-7, with no clear D. In germline, CDR1 is SNHLY, CDR2 FYNNEI. The V end was cut by 3 bases, the J end by 4 bases, with 10 bases between. There are 13 residues in the CDR3. The CDR3: CASSESTVYEQYV. The CDR3, as DNA: TGTGCCAGCAGTGAGTCAACTGTATACGAGCAGTACGTC.

This clone was counted only a few times. The genes are TRBV4-1 and TRBJ2-7, with 7 bases that match TRBD2. Per germline, CDR1 MGHRA and CDR2 YSYEKL. Trimming at V came to 1 base and at J to 0 bases, leaving 6 bases not matched to a gene. The CDR3 loop spans 16 amino acids. DNA of the CDR3: TGCGCCAGCAGCCAAGGGGTGGGAGGGGCCTCCTACGAGCAGTACTTC. This codes for CASSQGVGGASYEQYF.

Comment on this clone: This sample also contains other DNA sequences that code for the same CDR3. This chain connects TRBV18 to TRBJ1-5; 7 bases agree with TRBD1. Germline loops: CDR1 KGHSH, CDR2 LQKENI. This CDR3 is 14 amino acids long. With 6 bases clipped from V and 2 bases from J, the junction kept 4 bases outside the gene matches. The CDR3 reads CASSPGTGNQPQHF. In nucleotides, the CDR3 is TGTGCCAGCTCCCCCGGGACAGGCAATCAGCCCCAGCATTTT.

The chain recombines TRBV27 with TRBJ2-3, with 7 bases matching TRBD2. CDR3 length: 14 amino acids. Germline loops: CDR1 MNHEY, CDR2 SMNVEV (reference sequence). Losses at the gene ends were 6 bases for V and 2 bases for J; bases not matched to a gene: 5. CDR3 protein: CASSPSGFTDTQYF. CDR3 sequence (DNA): TGTGCCAGCAGCCCTAGCGGATTCACAGATACGCAGTATTTT.

The V gene is TRBV2, the J gene TRBJ2-2; possible D gene TRBD1, 7 bases. Trimming stripped 8 bases from V and 4 bases from J, with 14 bases between. Germline loops: CDR1 SNHLY, CDR2 FYNNEI. The CDR3 consists of 14 residues. The CDR3 nucleotides read TGTGCCAGCGGGGGGACAGTGTCCACCGGGGAGCTGTTTTTT. Residues: CASGGTVSTGELFF.

The V call is TRBV7-3, the J call TRBJ1-1; tentatively, D is TRBD1 (5 bases). This CDR3 comprises 15 residues. The V end lost 5 bases, the J end lost 4 bases, and 17 bases lay between the germline ends. Germline-derived CDR1 and CDR2 are SGHTA and FQGTGA. The CDR3 DNA sequence: TGTGCCAGCAGCCCGACCCTCGACAGTAGCACTGAAGCTTTCTTT. Translated: CASSPTLDSSTEAFF. The full variable domain, rest sourced from reference TRBV7-3 and TRBJ1-1, is GAGVSQTPSNKVTEKGKYVELRCDPISGHTALYWYRQSLGQGPEFLIYFQGTGAADDSGLPNDRFFAVRPEGSVSTLKIQRTERGDSAVYLCASSPTLDSSTEAFFGQGTRLTVV.

The chain is built from TRBV28 and TRBJ1-1; D is undetermined. Trimming removed 5 bases at V and 2 bases at J, with 12 bases between. Germline V CDR1 and CDR2: MDHEN, SYDVKM. The CDR3 is 14 amino acids. This CDR3 is CASSPAGGNTEAFF. In DNA, the CDR3 is TGTGCCAGCAGTCCCGCGGGCGGAAACACTGAAGCTTTCTTT.

The gene calls are TRBV6-5 and TRBJ2-3; 8 bases fit TRBD2. The germline CDR1 and CDR2 sequences are MNHEY and SVGAGI. This CDR3 is 14 amino acids long. The trim removed 6 bases at V and 4 bases at J, leaving 6 bases unmatched. CDR3 amino acids: CASRGVAGPDTQYF. The CDR3, as DNA: TGTGCCAGCAGAGGGGTAGCGGGACCAGATACGCAGTATTTT.

The V and J genes are TRBV5-1 and TRBJ1-5; perhaps TRBD1 as D (6 bases). Germline lookup yields CDR1 SGHRS and CDR2 YFSETQ. Trimming removed 2 bases at V and 4 bases at J, with 13 bases between. The CDR3 loop spans 15 amino acids. This CDR3 reads CASSLGVQGNQPQHF. CDR3 nucleotide sequence: TGCGCCAGCAGCTTAGGAGTACAGGGAAATCAGCCCCAGCATTTT.

This clone was recorded a few times. This chain uses TRBV6-1 with TRBJ2-7; D is perhaps TRBD1 (6 bases). This CDR3 is built from 15 residues. The V end was cut by 1 base, the J end by 12 bases, with 22 bases between. The V gene's germline CDR1 is MNHNS and CDR2 SASEGT. CDR3 sequence: CASSEGTVLPGFLYV. The CDR3 nucleotides read TGTGCCAGCAGTGAAGGGACAGTCCTTCCGGGATTTCTGTACGTC.

J is TRBJ1-5 and V is TRBV18; TRBD1 matches 7 bases. Germline values: CDR1 KGHSH, CDR2 LQKENI. The CDR3 spans 14 residues. J gave up 4 bases and V 4 bases, and 4 bases lay outside the gene matches. The DNA for the CDR3 is TGTGCCAGCTCACGGGACAGAGATAATCAGCCCCAGCATTTT. This encodes CASSRDRDNQPQHF.

The J gene is TRBJ1-1, the V gene TRBV24-1, with D unclear. This CDR3 spans 13 amino acids. Trimming left V 3 bases short and J 3 bases short, with 7 bases between. Per the germline V gene, CDR1 is KGHDR and CDR2 is SFDVKD. DNA of the CDR3: TGTGCCACCAGTGATCCCCGAGACACTGAAGCTTTCTTT. Its protein product is CATSDPRDTEAFF.

The chain uses TRBV5-1 and TRBJ1-1, with 7 bases that match TRBD1. Germline CDR1 reads SGHRS; CDR2 reads YFSETQ. The CDR3 contains 15 residues. Unmatched junction bases numbered 12, after V lost 6 bases and J lost 4 bases. The CDR3 loop is CASTISGQVGTEAFF. The CDR3 DNA sequence: TGCGCCAGCACCATATCCGGACAGGTCGGCACTGAAGCTTTCTTT.

About this clone: An end of the junction does not agree with germline; a read error may underlie this. In DNA form, the CDR3 reads TGTGCTAGCAGCTCAGACACATTCAATGAGCAGTTCTTC. It translates to CASSSDTFNEQFF. The V gene is TRBV7-7, the J gene TRBJ2-1; D unresolved. The CDR3 has 13 amino acids. Germline V gives CDR1 SSHAT, CDR2 FNYEAQ (reference sequence).

This rearrangement joins TRBV11-2 to TRBJ2-5, with 8 bases lining up with TRBD2. CDR1 is SGHAT, CDR2 FQNNGV, per germline. The junction had 6 bases not matched to a gene; V was cut back by 7 bases and J by 5 bases. This CDR3 contains 13 residues. This chain's CDR3 is CASTPPGGETQYF. In nucleotides, the CDR3 is TGTGCCAGCACCCCACCGGGGGGGGAGACCCAGTACTTC.

This clone was detected once. V is TRBV14 and J is TRBJ1-5; D not certain. V lost 3 bases, J lost 2 bases, and 2 bases lay in between. Looked up from germline, CDR1 is SGHDN and CDR2 is FVKESK. The CDR3 totals 12 residues. CDR3 protein: CASSHGNQPQHF. In DNA form, the CDR3 reads TGTGCCAGCAGCCACGGCAATCAGCCCCAGCATTTT.

This clone was recorded once. The DNA for the CDR3 is TGTGCCACTCCAGGGACAGGGGACACCGGGGAGCTGTTTTTT. It is translated as CATPGTGDTGELFF. This chain joins TRBV24-1 and TRBJ2-2, with 10 nucleotides matching TRBD1. The CDR3 sequence is 14 residues long. Unmatched junction bases numbered 4, after V lost 10 bases and J lost 3 bases. Germline CDR1 KGHDR, CDR2 SFDVKD.

This clone was detected once. This chain connects TRBV28 to TRBJ1-5, with unresolved D. The CDR3 contains 15 residues. The V gene's germline CDR1 is MDHEN and CDR2 SYDVKM. V gave up 3 bases and J gave up 3 bases, with 12 bases separating them. This CDR3 reads CASSFRPGFNQPQHF. In DNA form, the CDR3 reads TGTGCCAGCAGTTTCAGGCCCGGATTCAATCAGCCCCAGCATTTT.

The chain has TRBV15 and TRBJ2-3, with 11 bases identical to TRBD2. CDR3 length: 21 amino acids. Germline values: CDR1 LNHNV, CDR2 YYDKDF (reference sequence). The V segment lost 0 bases and the J segment 3 bases; nucleotides outside the gene matches: 17. CDR3 coding DNA: TGTGCCACCAGCAGAGATTGGGTACTAGCGGGAGAGGTTTTGGGGACAGATACGCAGTATTTT. Translation gives CATSRDWVLAGEVLGTDTQYF.

The chain couples TRBV19 to TRBJ1-1, with 7 bases fitting TRBD1. V lost 5 bases to trimming and J lost 6 bases; unmatched junction nucleotides: 15. CDR1 is LNHDA and CDR2 is SQIVND in the germline V gene (reference sequence). The CDR3 is 16 residues long. The CDR3 DNA reads as TGTGCCAGTAGTCAAGGGACAGCACCCCTTCTGGCTGAAGCTTTCTTT. Amino acids: CASSQGTAPLLAEAFF.

V and J are TRBV12-5 and TRBJ2-3, with 12 bases that match TRBD2. After removal of 6 bases from V and 5 bases from J, the junction contained 6 bases not matched to a gene. The length of the CDR3 is 15 residues. Germline V lookup: CDR1 LGHNT, CDR2 FRNRAP. CDR3 residues: CASGPPGLAGDTQYF. Here the CDR3 DNA reads TGTGCTAGTGGGCCGCCGGGACTAGCGGGAGATACGCAGTATTTT.

The J gene is TRBJ1-5, the V gene TRBV6-6; 8 nucleotides line up with TRBD1. The CDR3 runs 13 residues. Germline loops: CDR1 MNHNY, CDR2 SVGAGI (reference sequence). J lost 6 bases, V lost 5 bases, and 3 bases had no gene match. CDR3 nucleotides: TGTGCCAGCAGTACAGGGGGACTTCAGCCCCAGCATTTT. This gives the protein CASSTGGLQPQHF.

CDR3 in DNA: TGTGCCAGCAGCTTCAGCGGGAGGAGCACCGGGGAGCTGTTTTTT. This encodes CASSFSGRSTGELFF. This chain uses TRBV5-4 with TRBJ2-2; 9 bases match TRBD2. This CDR3 region has 15 residues. The germline gives CDR1 SGHNT, CDR2 YYREEE (reference sequence). V shed 2 bases, J shed 4 bases, and the junction held 3 bases outside the gene matches.